The rows below give T cell receptor beta chains drawn from one sample of a study of cytomegalovirus exposure and HLA in healthy donors. This table comes from immunoSEQ multiplex PCR, and its TCRdb copy is limited to in-frame clones, with some not included. The data contain about 170,000 clones, about nine tenths of them seen just once; the ten biggest clones take up 5% to 7%. The sample taken for sequencing was PBMCs. All receptors come from a young woman in good health and CMV-seronegative. The CDR3 runs from the conserved cysteine through the conserved F or W. The D gene is left open where the match is weak. Part of the rows lack a size; the others show once, few, many or a class for expanded clones.

j_gene	v_gene	abundance	d_gene	CDR3aa	CDR3nt
TRBJ1-1	TRBV5-1	few	NA	CASTARTGSNTEAFF	TGCGCCAGCACTGCTCGTACAGGGTCGAACACTGAAGCTTTCTTT
TRBJ2-7	TRBV11-2	NA	NA	CASSLGGGYEQYF	TGTGCCAGCAGCTTAGGTGGAGGTTACGAGCAGTACTTC
TRBJ2-4	TRBV7-3	NA	NA	CASSLVPDNIQYF	TGTGCCAGCAGCTTAGTCCCAGATAACATTCAGTACTTC
TRBJ2-5	TRBV6-5	NA	NA	CASSRGEETQYF	TGTGCCAGCTCGAGGGGGGAGGAGACCCAGTACTTC
TRBJ2-5	TRBV5-4	NA	NA	CASSLNPTQETQYF	TGTGCCAGCAGCTTAAATCCCACCCAAGAGACCCAGTACTTC
TRBJ2-5	TRBV4-2	NA	NA	CASSQFLGTGTQYF	TGTGCCAGCAGCCAATTTTTAGGGACGGGGACCCAGTACTTC
TRBJ2-3	TRBV11-3	NA	NA	CASSLSGGDTQYF	TGTGCCAGCAGCTTATCAGGTGGGGATACGCAGTATTTT
TRBJ2-1	TRBV7-9	NA	NA	CASGGGYNEQFF	TGTGCCAGCGGTGGCGGGTATAATGAGCAGTTCTTC
TRBJ1-3	TRBV4-1	NA	TRBD1	CASSQETGFTGNTIYF	TGCGCCAGCAGCCAGGAGACAGGGTTTACTGGAAACACCATATATTTT
TRBJ2-5	TRBV5-4	NA	TRBD2	CASSVSSGSQETQYF	TGTGCCAGCAGCGTTTCTAGCGGCAGCCAAGAGACCCAGTACTTC
TRBJ2-3	TRBV7-8	NA	TRBD2	CASSLRLAGVPDTQYF	TGTGCCAGCAGCTTACGACTAGCGGGAGTGCCAGATACGCAGTATTTT
TRBJ2-7	TRBV7-2	NA	NA	CASSLVDSYEQYF	TGTGCCAGCAGCTTAGTGGATTCCTACGAGCAGTACTTC
TRBJ2-1	TRBV18	once	TRBD2	CASSPKGLAGEGVGNEQFF	TGTGCCAGCTCACCAAAAGGACTAGCGGGAGAAGGGGTCGGCAATGAGCAGTTCTTC
TRBJ1-1	TRBV9	NA	NA	CASSVGENTEAFF	TGTGCCAGCAGCGTGGGTGAGAACACTGAAGCTTTCTTT
TRBJ1-5	TRBV29-1	NA	TRBD1	CSVETGGGNQPQHF	TGCAGCGTTGAAACAGGGGGAGGCAATCAGCCCCAGCATTTT
TRBJ2-1	TRBV19	NA	TRBD2	CASSPRTSGVYNEQFF	TGTGCCAGTAGCCCAAGGACTAGCGGGGTGTACAATGAGCAGTTCTTC
TRBJ2-1	TRBV7-3	NA	TRBD2	CASSPGLAKNNEQFF	TGTGCCAGCAGCCCGGGACTAGCGAAAAACAATGAGCAGTTCTTC
TRBJ2-7	TRBV28	NA	NA	CASSFTGTIAPEQYF	TGTGCCAGCAGTTTTACAGGGACTATTGCCCCCGAGCAGTACTTC
TRBJ2-7	TRBV5-4	NA	NA	CASSLEGAYEQYF	TGTGCCAGCAGCTTGGAGGGCGCCTACGAGCAGTACTTC
TRBJ1-4	TRBV7-2	NA	TRBD1	CASSLAGTENEKLFF	TGTGCCAGCAGCTTAGCTGGGACAGAGAATGAAAAACTGTTTTTT
TRBJ2-7	TRBV7-2	NA	NA	CASSLAGEGEQYF	TGTGCCAGCAGCTTAGCGGGGGAAGGCGAGCAGTACTTC
TRBJ2-6	TRBV27	NA	NA	CASGTRGTLGANVLTF	TGTGCCAGCGGAACTCGGGGGACCCTTGGGGCCAACGTCCTGACTTTC
TRBJ2-5	TRBV9	NA	NA	CASSYSGSPQETQYF	TGTGCCAGCAGCTATTCGGGAAGCCCTCAAGAGACCCAGTACTTC
TRBJ1-3	TRBV2	NA	NA	CASSPFSSSGNTIYF	TGTGCCAGCAGCCCCTTCAGTAGCTCTGGAAACACCATATATTTT
TRBJ1-1	TRBV6-6	NA	NA	CASSLENLNTEAFF	TGTGCCAGCAGTTTAGAGAACCTGAACACTGAAGCTTTCTTT
TRBJ2-3	TRBV9	NA	NA	CASSGGGLRGLPTDTQYF	TGTGCCAGCAGCGGAGGCGGACTGCGGGGACTCCCCACAGATACGCAGTATTTT
TRBJ1-1	TRBV5-6	NA	NA	CASSSDGNTEAFF	TGTGCCAGCAGCTCGGACGGGAACACTGAAGCTTTCTTT
TRBJ1-1	TRBV15	NA	NA	CATSLAADTEAFF	TGTGCCACCAGTCTTGCTGCGGACACTGAAGCTTTCTTT
TRBJ1-5	TRBV4-3	NA	TRBD1	CASSQDPSGGGQPQHF	TGCGCCAGCAGCCAAGATCCTTCAGGGGGCGGACAGCCCCAGCATTTT
TRBJ1-5	TRBV28	NA	TRBD1	CASSDTGVVNQPQHF	TGTGCCAGCAGTGATACAGGGGTAGTCAATCAGCCCCAGCATTTT
TRBJ1-6	TRBV4-3	NA	NA	CASSQEGPPRNSPLHF	TGCGCCAGCAGCCAAGAAGGCCCTCCGAGGAACTCACCCCTCCACTTT
TRBJ2-5	TRBV6-5	NA	TRBD1	CASSYTRTGLGTQYF	TGTGCCAGCAGTTACACCCGGACAGGGCTAGGGACCCAGTACTTC
TRBJ2-5	TRBV5-4	NA	TRBD2	CASRRFGLAPQETQYF	TGTGCCAGCAGGCGCTTCGGACTAGCGCCCCAAGAGACCCAGTACTTC
TRBJ1-5	TRBV27	NA	NA	CASSSKTGTTQGQPQHF	TGTGCCAGCAGTTCGAAAACCGGGACTACCCAGGGACAGCCCCAGCATTTT
TRBJ2-7	TRBV6-1	NA	NA	CAHGRTYEQYF	TGTGCTCACGGACGGACCTACGAGCAGTACTTC
TRBJ1-2	TRBV7-2	NA	NA	CASSLTVDYGYTF	TGTGCCAGCAGCTTAACAGTAGACTATGGCTACACCTTC
TRBJ2-1	TRBV6-5	NA	NA	CASSKQDNEQFF	TGTGCCAGCAGCAAACAGGACAATGAGCAGTTCTTC
TRBJ2-5	TRBV6-1	NA	TRBD1	CASRDRGEVWETQYF	TGTGCCAGCAGGGACAGGGGGGAGGTGTGGGAGACCCAGTACTTC
TRBJ2-7	TRBV6-1	NA	TRBD1	CASSATSQGASSEQYF	TGTGCCAGCAGTGCCACCTCACAGGGGGCCTCGTCCGAGCAGTACTTC
TRBJ2-2	TRBV6-5	NA	NA	CASSPQGIGELFF	TGTGCCAGCAGTCCTCAGGGTATCGGGGAGCTGTTTTTT
TRBJ2-4	TRBV7-9	NA	TRBD1	CASSQDRAGRGAIQYF	TGTGCCAGCAGCCAGGACAGGGCTGGCAGGGGGGCCATTCAGTACTTC
TRBJ2-3	TRBV5-6	NA	NA	CASSLDSTDTQYF	TGTGCCAGCAGCTTGGACAGCACAGATACGCAGTATTTT
TRBJ2-3	TRBV7-9	NA	NA	CASSPFQGREYTDTQYF	TGTGCCAGCAGCCCTTTTCAGGGGCGGGAGTACACAGATACGCAGTATTTT
TRBJ2-7	TRBV27	NA	TRBD2	CASSLSLAGVYEQYF	TGTGCCAGCAGTTTATCACTAGCGGGAGTGTACGAGCAGTACTTC
TRBJ2-7	TRBV5-6	NA	TRBD2	CASSESGGSLYEQYF	TGTGCCAGCAGCGAATCCGGCGGGAGTCTGTACGAGCAGTACTTC